Here is one T cell receptor beta chain with its context. Its matching antigen is unknown. It was around 190 ng DNA, 25,000 to 35,000 T cell genomes, that sorted-subset replicate PCRs used. The repertoire was sequenced with immunoSEQ multiplex PCR; TCRdb's copy has only in-frame clones and lacks some. The profile shows approximately 2,200,000 clones, around 93% of them singletons. Germline assignment: CDR1 SEHNR and CDR2 FQNEAQ (reference sequence). The CDR3 loop spans 17 amino acids. V lost 4 bases and J lost 0, with 18 bases in between. The sample originates from a study of shared clonotypes between healthy human individuals. Study details: CD8 memory received one plate per donor, CD8 naive two, CD4 memory three and CD4 naive three.

Study results and caveats: Shared clonotypes across all four donors exceeded non-shared ones in generation probability.

Naive CD8 cells lacked CD45RO and underwent positive selection for CCR7, leaving out terminally differentiated effector memory CD45RA+ cells. Study donors comprised healthy, HIV-negative adults devoid of recent acute infection or vaccination. This sequence was found in a young man in good health. Some clones in this sample may be carry-over from other donors' samples. This chain connects TRBV7-9 to TRBJ1-1; D not certain. Sequenced: naive CD8+ T cells from PBMCs. The CDR3 protein is CASSSMTPFSMNTEAFF. The CDR3 DNA is TGTGCCAGCAGCTCCATGACGCCTTTTTCAATGAACACTGAAGCTTTCTTT.